The 18 T cell receptor beta chains below come from one sample, sequenced in a study of Ad26.COV2.S vaccination and SARS-CoV-2 variants. Here immunoSEQ multiplex PCR was the method, and the copy in TCRdb shows in-frame clones only, minus some. The sample yields about 410,000 clones, 92% seen once. Treatment described: over 15 received Ad26.COV2.S at low or high dose, single or two shots; 5 received placebo; per-sample allocation not given. Day 63 following the first vaccine or placebo injection was when the samples were taken. The sequencing here drew on peripheral blood, taken in a trial of Ad26.COV2.S vaccine versus placebo. These receptors originate from a person between 18 and 60 years old who received the Ad26.COV2.S COVID-19 vaccine or a placebo.

Points on this clone: At the DNA level, this CDR3 is encoded by other sequences in the same sample as well. V gene TRBV4-3 combines with J gene TRBJ2-1; 11 bases line up with TRBD1. After removal of 3 bases from V and 2 bases from J, the junction contained 0 bases not matched to a gene. The CDR3 covers 15 residues. Germline CDR1 and CDR2: LGHNA and YSLEER. CDR3 nucleotide sequence: TGCGCCAGCAGCCAGGACAGGGGGCCCTACAATGAGCAGTTCTTC. Amino acids: CASSQDRGPYNEQFF.

This sequence joins TRBV6-8 and TRBJ2-3; D remains unclear. The V end was cut by 8 bases, the J end by 5 bases, with 5 bases between. The CDR3 covers 10 residues. Germline V CDR1 and CDR2: MNHGY, SAAAGT. The CDR3, as DNA: TGTGCCAGCGATAGAGATACGCAGTATTTT. This codes for CASDRDTQYF.

CDR3 sequence reads: CASSSVSGTETQYF. DNA of the CDR3: TGCGCCAGCAGCTCGGTTAGCGGGACGGAGACCCAGTACTTC. V is TRBV5-1 and J is TRBJ2-5, with 8 bases that match TRBD2. The germline V gene encodes CDR1 SGHRS and CDR2 YFSETQ. J gave up 5 bases and V 3 bases, and 6 bases lay outside the gene matches. CDR3 size: 14 residues.

V gene TRBV11-2 combines with J gene TRBJ2-5, with unresolved D. CDR1 is SGHAT, CDR2 FQNNGV, per germline. Trimming pared 6 bases from V and 1 base from J, leaving 15 bases between. This CDR3 region has 15 residues. The CDR3 is CASSKVRGVQETQYF. The DNA of the CDR3 is TGTGCCAGCAGTAAAGTACGAGGCGTCCAAGAGACCCAGTACTTC. Full variable domain (rest looked up from reference TRBV11-2 and TRBJ2-5): EAGVAQSPRYKIIEKRQSVAFWCNPISGHATLYWYQQILGQGPKLLIQFQNNGVVDDSQLPKDRFSAERLKGVDSTLKIQPAKLEDSAVYLCASSKVRGVQETQYFGPGTRLLVL.

This chain connects TRBV5-4 to TRBJ2-7; no reliable D call. The V end lost 4 bases, the J end lost 3 bases, and 17 bases lay between the germline ends. This CDR3 contains 15 residues. Germline-derived CDR1 and CDR2 are SGHNT and YYREEE (reference sequence). This CDR3 reads CASSNLGADLYEQYF. As DNA, the CDR3 is TGTGCCAGCAGCAACCTCGGTGCGGACCTCTACGAGCAGTACTTC. Supplemented by reference TRBV5-4 and TRBJ2-7, the full variable domain reads ETGVTQSPTHLIKTRGQQVTLRCSSQSGHNTVSWYQQALGQGPQFIFQYYREEENGRGNFPPRFSGLQFPNYSSELNVNALELDDSALYLCASSNLGADLYEQYFGPGTRLTVT.

This chain links TRBV11-3 with TRBJ2-5; 7 bases map to TRBD2. Germline CDR1 reads SGHNT; CDR2 reads YENEEA. There are 13 residues in the CDR3. Trimming removed 5 bases from V and 5 bases from J; junction bases left unmatched: 5. The CDR3 DNA reads TGTGCCAGCAGCCCTGGGGGAGGGGAGACCCAGTACTTC. Translation gives CASSPGGGETQYF.

The CDR3 nucleotides read TGTGCCAGCAGCGTCCTCCTCACCAATGAGCAGTTCTTC. This sequence encodes CASSVLLTNEQFF. The J gene is TRBJ2-1, the V gene TRBV12-3 or TRBV12-4; D ambiguous. Trimming removed 6 bases from V and 6 bases from J, with 12 bases in between. This CDR3 is built from 13 residues.

This rearrangement joins TRBV28 to TRBJ2-6; D tentatively reads TRBD1 or TRBD2 (5 bases each). The germline V gene encodes CDR1 MDHEN and CDR2 SYDVKM. V shed 3 bases and J shed 4 bases, with 10 bases lying between them. This CDR3 contains 15 residues. The CDR3 coding sequence is TGTGCCAGCAGTTTCCCAGGGACCGGGGCCAACGTCCTGACTTTC. It is translated as CASSFPGTGANVLTF. Full variable domain (outside the CDR3, taken from reference TRBV28 and TRBJ2-6): DVKVTQSSRYLVKRTGEKVFLECVQDMDHENMFWYRQDPGLGLRLIYFSYDVKMKEKGDIPEGYSVSREKKERFSLILESASTNQTSMYLCASSFPGTGANVLTFGAGSRLTVL.

The V and J genes are TRBV5-8 and TRBJ2-7; D tentatively reads TRBD1 or TRBD2 (5 bases each). Germline V gives CDR1 SGHTS, CDR2 YDEGEE. Trimming took off 3 bases at V and 7 bases at J, with 26 bases between the two ends. This CDR3 is built from 17 residues. CDR3 in DNA: TGTGCCAGCAGCTCGCCTCCCCGGGATGCTTCAAAGGGGGAGCAGTACTTC. Protein product: CASSSPPRDASKGEQYF.

The V call is TRBV28, the J call TRBJ1-1; the D is unclear. Trimming took off 8 bases at V and 2 bases at J, with 12 bases between the two ends. The length of the CDR3 is 13 residues. Germline values: CDR1 MDHEN, CDR2 SYDVKM. CDR3 protein: CASVRRQNTEAFF. CDR3 bases: TGTGCCAGCGTCCGGCGGCAAAACACTGAAGCTTTCTTT.

The DNA of the CDR3 is TGTGCCAGCAGTACCCCACGCCGGGACAACTATGGCTACACCTTC. Its translation: CASSTPRRDNYGYTF. The chain is built from TRBV6-2 or TRBV6-3 and TRBJ1-2; maybe TRBD1 (5 bases). The CDR3 is 15 residues long. V was cut by 5 bases and J by 2 bases, with 15 bases left in between. The germline V gene has CDR1 MNHEY and CDR2 SVGEGT.

J is TRBJ2-5 and V is TRBV5-1; 7 positions agree with TRBD2. With 0 bases clipped from V and 5 bases from J, the junction kept 13 bases outside the gene matches. The CDR3 has 17 amino acids. Germline V gene sequence: CDR1 SGHRS, CDR2 YFSETQ. CDR3 amino acids: CASSLAGIAGERETQYF. DNA for the CDR3: TGCGCCAGCAGCTTGGCGGGTATTGCGGGGGAGCGGGAGACCCAGTACTTC.

The V call is TRBV5-4, the J call TRBJ1-2; possibly TRBD1 for D (6 bases). The CDR3 has 14 residues. The V gene's germline CDR1 is SGHNT and CDR2 YYREEE (reference sequence). The V and J ends lost 4 bases and 0 bases respectively, with 10 bases between them. CDR3 sequence: CASSTGGPNYGYTF. For the CDR3, the DNA is TGTGCCAGCAGCACGGGGGGGCCTAACTATGGCTACACCTTC.

The gene calls are TRBV6-5 and TRBJ1-5; D not certain. The ends were cut back, 2 bases at V and 1 base at J, with 3 bases in the middle. CDR1 and CDR2 from the germline V gene are MNHEY and SVGAGI. This CDR3 comprises 13 residues. The CDR3, as DNA: TGTGCCAGCAGTTACAACAGCAATCAGCCCCAGCATTTT. Protein: CASSYNSNQPQHF.

The chain is built from TRBV6-2 or TRBV6-3 and TRBJ2-3; TRBD2 might be the D (6 bases). The CDR3 is made up of 16 amino acids. V lost 2 bases to trimming and J lost 0 bases, with 12 bases between them. Germline CDR1 and CDR2: MNHEY and SVGEGT. CDR3 region: CASSYRTGVSTDTQYF. DNA for the CDR3: TGTGCCAGCAGTTACAGAACGGGGGTTAGCACAGATACGCAGTATTTT.

V usage is TRBV9 and J usage is TRBJ1-4; D uncertain. Germline values: CDR1 SGDLS, CDR2 YYNGEE. V was trimmed by 0 bases and J by 3 bases, leaving 9 bases between them. The CDR3 consists of 15 residues. The CDR3: CASSVAMVPNEKLFF. CDR3 sequence (DNA): TGTGCCAGCAGCGTAGCTATGGTGCCTAATGAAAAACTGTTTTTT.

The chain has TRBV18 and TRBJ1-1; D gene uncertain. CDR3 length: 13 amino acids. V lost 10 bases to trimming and J lost 1 base, with 13 bases between them. Looked up from germline, CDR1 is KGHSH and CDR2 is LQKENI. The CDR3 bases are TGTGCCACCCGAGCAGGCGCGAACACTGAAGCTTTCTTT. It codes for CATRAGANTEAFF.

The V gene is TRBV7-2, the J gene TRBJ1-3; D is undetermined. This CDR3 comprises 13 residues. Germline V gene sequence: CDR1 SGHTA, CDR2 FQGNSA. The V gene lost 2 bases and the J gene lost 9 bases, with 11 bases spanning the gap. DNA of the CDR3: TGTGCCAGCAGCTTATACCCCCGCAGCACCATATATTTT. Its translation: CASSLYPRSTIYF.